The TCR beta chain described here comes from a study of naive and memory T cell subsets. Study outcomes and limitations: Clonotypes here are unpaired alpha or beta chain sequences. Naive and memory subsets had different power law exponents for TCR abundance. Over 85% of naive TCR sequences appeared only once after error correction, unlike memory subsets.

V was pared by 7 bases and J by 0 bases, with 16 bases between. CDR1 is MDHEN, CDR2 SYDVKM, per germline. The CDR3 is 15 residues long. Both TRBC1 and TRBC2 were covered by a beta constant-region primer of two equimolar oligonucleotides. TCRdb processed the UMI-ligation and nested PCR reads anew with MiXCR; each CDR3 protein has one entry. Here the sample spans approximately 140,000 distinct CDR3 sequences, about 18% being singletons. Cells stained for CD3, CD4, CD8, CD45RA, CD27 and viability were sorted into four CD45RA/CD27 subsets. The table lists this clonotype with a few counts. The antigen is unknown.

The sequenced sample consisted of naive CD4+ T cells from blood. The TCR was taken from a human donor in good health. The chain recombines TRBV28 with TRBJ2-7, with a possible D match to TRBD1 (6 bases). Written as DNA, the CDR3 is TGTGCCAGCACCCGGGACATTAGGAGCTCCTACGAGCAGTACTTC. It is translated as CASTRDIRSSYEQYF.